Listed here is a single TCR beta chain. The source of the sample is a study of blood T cell repertoires in COVID-19. Sequenced by immunoSEQ multiplex PCR; TCRdb stores in-frame clones only, minus some. Of 45,000 to 50,000 clones listed, 75% to 85% are singletons. The CDR3 extends over 15 amino acids. The germline CDR1 and CDR2 sequences are LGHNA and YNFKEQ. V lost 3 bases and J lost 4, with 12 bases in between. The chain joins TRBV4-2 to TRBJ2-2; D is uncertain. The source is a man at least 80 years old in a cohort sampled during active COVID-19. The sample taken for sequencing was peripheral blood. The CDR3 DNA reads as TGTGCCAGCAGCCAGGATGACTTGGGCACCGGGGAGCTGTTTTTT. This translates into CASSQDDLGTGELFF.